A selection of T cell receptor beta chains follows, all from one sample in a study of T cell responses to AZD1222 COVID-19 vaccine. Profiling relied on immunoSEQ multiplex PCR, and the TCRdb table lists in-frame clones only, not all of them. The sample has 150,000 or so clones, under 95% seen once; the top ten hold roughly 5.5%. This specimen was peripheral blood, taken on day 0 of AZD1222 vaccination. The receptors derive from an adult in good health. Both conserved end residues are part of each CDR3.

>TRBV15|TRBJ2-7
CATSSSQGMSSYEQYF
>TRBV18|TRBJ1-2
CASSPPNEGNYGYTF
>TRBV4-2|TRBJ1-6
CASSQFEGPTNSPLHF
>TRBV29-1|TRBJ1-1
CSVGFGGTEAFF
>TRBV20-1|TRBJ1-5
CSASETGVQPQHF
>TRBV7-9|TRBJ2-1
CASSLGNSDDEQFF
>TRBV2|TRBJ2-7
CASRGTGRRYEQYF
>TRBV7-9|TRBJ2-1
CASSHDFPSYNEQFF
>TRBV9|TRBJ2-6
CASSHPFGEGESGANVLTF
>TRBV9|TRBJ1-3
CASSVEVGPGNTIYF
>TRBV7-2|TRBJ2-1
CASSLGGTNEQFF
>TRBV10-3|TRBJ2-5
CAISDRGQETQYF
>TRBV4-3|TRBJ2-7
CASSHKAGTGGYYEQYF
>TRBV7-9|TRBJ1-1
CASSLREGMYTEAFF
>TRBV6-5|TRBJ2-2
CASSMRLYTGELFF
>TRBV7-9|TRBJ1-1
CASSSQDRGRNTEAFF
>TRBV9|TRBJ2-1
CASSVDAFYNEQFF
>TRBV4-2|TRBJ2-5
CASSQAGGFGETQYF
>TRBV5-3|TRBJ1-4
CARRLNPPATNEKLFF